A selection of T cell receptor beta chains follows, all from one sample in a study of blood T cell repertoires in COVID-19. Using immunoSEQ multiplex PCR, the repertoire was profiled, and TCRdb retains in-frame clones only, with some absent. The data contain approximately 270,000 clones, approximately 89% of them singletons. Sequencing input: PBMCs or T cells enriched from blood (not recorded which). The origin of the receptors is a woman aged 55-70 years who had recovered from COVID-19. Both conserved end residues are part of each CDR3. The D gene is left open where the match is weak. Clone size is not always given. Where it is, it says once, few, many or a class for expanded clones.

V gene: TRBV11-2
J gene: TRBJ1-6
clone size: -
D gene: -
CDR3 length: 16
CDR3 protein: CASSLVLGGEDSPLHF
CDR3 DNA: TGTGCCAGCAGCTTAGTTCTGGGGGGAGAGGATTCACCCCTCCACTTT

V gene: TRBV7-2
J gene: TRBJ2-7
clone size: few
D gene: -
CDR3 length: 14
CDR3 protein: CASSFAAGSYEQYF
CDR3 DNA: TGTGCCAGCAGCTTTGCTGCGGGGTCCTACGAGCAGTACTTC

V gene: TRBV28
J gene: TRBJ2-7
clone size: -
D gene: TRBD1
CDR3 length: 15
CDR3 protein: CASNQGAPSIYEQYF
CDR3 DNA: TGTGCCAGTAATCAGGGGGCCCCCTCCATCTACGAGCAGTACTTC

V gene: TRBV12-5
J gene: TRBJ1-5
clone size: -
D gene: -
CDR3 length: 13
CDR3 protein: CASGLEIRGPQHF
CDR3 DNA: TGTGCTAGTGGTTTAGAGATCCGGGGGCCCCAGCATTTT

V gene: TRBV2
J gene: TRBJ1-2
clone size: -
D gene: -
CDR3 length: 12
CDR3 protein: CASSGSQYGYTF
CDR3 DNA: TGTGCCAGCAGTGGCAGTCAGTATGGCTACACCTTC

V gene: TRBV11-1
J gene: TRBJ2-1
clone size: -
D gene: -
CDR3 length: 17
CDR3 protein: CASSLAIGGGPFNEQFF
CDR3 DNA: TGTGCCAGCAGCTTAGCCATAGGGGGGGGGCCCTTCAATGAGCAGTTCTTC

V gene: TRBV11-2
J gene: TRBJ2-5
clone size: -
D gene: -
CDR3 length: 13
CDR3 protein: CASSTTLLEWLYF
CDR3 DNA: TGTGCCAGCAGTACAACCTTACTGGAGTGGCTGTACTTC

V gene: TRBV28
J gene: TRBJ1-2
clone size: once
D gene: TRBD1
CDR3 length: 15
CDR3 protein: CASRTGGQGSRGYTF
CDR3 DNA: TGTGCCAGCAGAACGGGGGGACAGGGCTCGCGTGGCTACACCTTC

V gene: TRBV7-2
J gene: TRBJ2-1
clone size: -
D gene: TRBD2
CDR3 length: 15
CDR3 protein: CASRGLAGSYNEQFF
CDR3 DNA: TGTGCCAGCAGGGGACTAGCGGGGAGTTACAATGAGCAGTTCTTC

V gene: TRBV9
J gene: TRBJ1-2
clone size: -
D gene: TRBD1
CDR3 length: 15
CDR3 protein: CASSETATGDYGYTF
CDR3 DNA: TGTGCCAGCAGCGAGACGGCCACAGGGGACTATGGCTACACCTTC

V gene: TRBV10-3
J gene: TRBJ1-5
clone size: once
D gene: -
CDR3 length: 16
CDR3 protein: CAISGNDDAINQPQHF
CDR3 DNA: TGTGCCATCAGCGGGAACGACGACGCCATCAATCAGCCCCAGCATTTT

V gene: TRBV4-2
J gene: TRBJ1-1
clone size: -
D gene: -
CDR3 length: 14
CDR3 protein: CASSPNDRPNEAFF
CDR3 DNA: TGTGCCAGCAGCCCTAACGACAGGCCCAATGAAGCTTTCTTT

V gene: TRBV6-5
J gene: TRBJ2-7
clone size: -
D gene: -
CDR3 length: 16
CDR3 protein: CASSYFRGSFSYEQYF
CDR3 DNA: TGTGCCAGCAGTTACTTTCGCGGGTCCTTCTCCTACGAGCAGTACTTC

V gene: TRBV2
J gene: TRBJ2-1
clone size: -
D gene: -
CDR3 length: 13
CDR3 protein: CASRKTVSNEQFF
CDR3 DNA: TGTGCCAGCAGGAAAACAGTCTCTAATGAGCAGTTCTTC

V gene: TRBV9
J gene: TRBJ2-7
clone size: -
D gene: TRBD2
CDR3 length: 14
CDR3 protein: CASSPGLAGYEQYF
CDR3 DNA: TGTGCCAGCAGCCCCGGGCTAGCGGGTTACGAGCAGTACTTC

V gene: TRBV28
J gene: TRBJ1-3
clone size: -
D gene: -
CDR3 length: 16
CDR3 protein: CASSPSTNRLGNTIYF
CDR3 DNA: TGTGCCAGCAGTCCATCTACAAACAGATTAGGAAACACCATATATTTT

V gene: TRBV4-1
J gene: TRBJ1-2
clone size: -
D gene: -
CDR3 length: 14
CDR3 protein: CASSQARTVYGYTF
CDR3 DNA: TGCGCCAGCAGCCAAGCCAGGACAGTCTATGGCTACACCTTC

V gene: TRBV10-3
J gene: TRBJ1-2
clone size: -
D gene: -
CDR3 length: 15
CDR3 protein: CAISDSGGGPSGYTF
CDR3 DNA: TGTGCCATCAGTGACTCCGGCGGGGGCCCATCCGGCTACACCTTC

V gene: TRBV6-5
J gene: TRBJ1-1
clone size: -
D gene: TRBD1
CDR3 length: 13
CDR3 protein: CATCGTGLGEAFF
CDR3 DNA: TGTGCCACCTGTGGGACAGGGTTGGGTGAAGCTTTCTTT

V gene: TRBV7-9
J gene: TRBJ2-1
clone size: -
D gene: TRBD2
CDR3 length: 17
CDR3 protein: CASSSILLAGAYNEQFF
CDR3 DNA: TGTGCCAGCAGCTCTATTCTTCTAGCGGGAGCCTACAATGAGCAGTTCTTC

V gene: TRBV21-1
J gene: TRBJ2-7
clone size: -
D gene: -
CDR3 length: 18
CDR3 protein: CASSKGDRGTQFSYEQYF
CDR3 DNA: TGTGCCAGCAGCAAAGGGGACAGGGGGACCCAGTTCTCCTACGAGCAGTACTTC

V gene: TRBV6-1
J gene: TRBJ1-6
clone size: -
D gene: -
CDR3 length: 16
CDR3 protein: CASSAPGRGWNSPLHF
CDR3 DNA: TGTGCCAGCAGTGCCCCGGGACGGGGGTGGAATTCACCCCTCCACTTT